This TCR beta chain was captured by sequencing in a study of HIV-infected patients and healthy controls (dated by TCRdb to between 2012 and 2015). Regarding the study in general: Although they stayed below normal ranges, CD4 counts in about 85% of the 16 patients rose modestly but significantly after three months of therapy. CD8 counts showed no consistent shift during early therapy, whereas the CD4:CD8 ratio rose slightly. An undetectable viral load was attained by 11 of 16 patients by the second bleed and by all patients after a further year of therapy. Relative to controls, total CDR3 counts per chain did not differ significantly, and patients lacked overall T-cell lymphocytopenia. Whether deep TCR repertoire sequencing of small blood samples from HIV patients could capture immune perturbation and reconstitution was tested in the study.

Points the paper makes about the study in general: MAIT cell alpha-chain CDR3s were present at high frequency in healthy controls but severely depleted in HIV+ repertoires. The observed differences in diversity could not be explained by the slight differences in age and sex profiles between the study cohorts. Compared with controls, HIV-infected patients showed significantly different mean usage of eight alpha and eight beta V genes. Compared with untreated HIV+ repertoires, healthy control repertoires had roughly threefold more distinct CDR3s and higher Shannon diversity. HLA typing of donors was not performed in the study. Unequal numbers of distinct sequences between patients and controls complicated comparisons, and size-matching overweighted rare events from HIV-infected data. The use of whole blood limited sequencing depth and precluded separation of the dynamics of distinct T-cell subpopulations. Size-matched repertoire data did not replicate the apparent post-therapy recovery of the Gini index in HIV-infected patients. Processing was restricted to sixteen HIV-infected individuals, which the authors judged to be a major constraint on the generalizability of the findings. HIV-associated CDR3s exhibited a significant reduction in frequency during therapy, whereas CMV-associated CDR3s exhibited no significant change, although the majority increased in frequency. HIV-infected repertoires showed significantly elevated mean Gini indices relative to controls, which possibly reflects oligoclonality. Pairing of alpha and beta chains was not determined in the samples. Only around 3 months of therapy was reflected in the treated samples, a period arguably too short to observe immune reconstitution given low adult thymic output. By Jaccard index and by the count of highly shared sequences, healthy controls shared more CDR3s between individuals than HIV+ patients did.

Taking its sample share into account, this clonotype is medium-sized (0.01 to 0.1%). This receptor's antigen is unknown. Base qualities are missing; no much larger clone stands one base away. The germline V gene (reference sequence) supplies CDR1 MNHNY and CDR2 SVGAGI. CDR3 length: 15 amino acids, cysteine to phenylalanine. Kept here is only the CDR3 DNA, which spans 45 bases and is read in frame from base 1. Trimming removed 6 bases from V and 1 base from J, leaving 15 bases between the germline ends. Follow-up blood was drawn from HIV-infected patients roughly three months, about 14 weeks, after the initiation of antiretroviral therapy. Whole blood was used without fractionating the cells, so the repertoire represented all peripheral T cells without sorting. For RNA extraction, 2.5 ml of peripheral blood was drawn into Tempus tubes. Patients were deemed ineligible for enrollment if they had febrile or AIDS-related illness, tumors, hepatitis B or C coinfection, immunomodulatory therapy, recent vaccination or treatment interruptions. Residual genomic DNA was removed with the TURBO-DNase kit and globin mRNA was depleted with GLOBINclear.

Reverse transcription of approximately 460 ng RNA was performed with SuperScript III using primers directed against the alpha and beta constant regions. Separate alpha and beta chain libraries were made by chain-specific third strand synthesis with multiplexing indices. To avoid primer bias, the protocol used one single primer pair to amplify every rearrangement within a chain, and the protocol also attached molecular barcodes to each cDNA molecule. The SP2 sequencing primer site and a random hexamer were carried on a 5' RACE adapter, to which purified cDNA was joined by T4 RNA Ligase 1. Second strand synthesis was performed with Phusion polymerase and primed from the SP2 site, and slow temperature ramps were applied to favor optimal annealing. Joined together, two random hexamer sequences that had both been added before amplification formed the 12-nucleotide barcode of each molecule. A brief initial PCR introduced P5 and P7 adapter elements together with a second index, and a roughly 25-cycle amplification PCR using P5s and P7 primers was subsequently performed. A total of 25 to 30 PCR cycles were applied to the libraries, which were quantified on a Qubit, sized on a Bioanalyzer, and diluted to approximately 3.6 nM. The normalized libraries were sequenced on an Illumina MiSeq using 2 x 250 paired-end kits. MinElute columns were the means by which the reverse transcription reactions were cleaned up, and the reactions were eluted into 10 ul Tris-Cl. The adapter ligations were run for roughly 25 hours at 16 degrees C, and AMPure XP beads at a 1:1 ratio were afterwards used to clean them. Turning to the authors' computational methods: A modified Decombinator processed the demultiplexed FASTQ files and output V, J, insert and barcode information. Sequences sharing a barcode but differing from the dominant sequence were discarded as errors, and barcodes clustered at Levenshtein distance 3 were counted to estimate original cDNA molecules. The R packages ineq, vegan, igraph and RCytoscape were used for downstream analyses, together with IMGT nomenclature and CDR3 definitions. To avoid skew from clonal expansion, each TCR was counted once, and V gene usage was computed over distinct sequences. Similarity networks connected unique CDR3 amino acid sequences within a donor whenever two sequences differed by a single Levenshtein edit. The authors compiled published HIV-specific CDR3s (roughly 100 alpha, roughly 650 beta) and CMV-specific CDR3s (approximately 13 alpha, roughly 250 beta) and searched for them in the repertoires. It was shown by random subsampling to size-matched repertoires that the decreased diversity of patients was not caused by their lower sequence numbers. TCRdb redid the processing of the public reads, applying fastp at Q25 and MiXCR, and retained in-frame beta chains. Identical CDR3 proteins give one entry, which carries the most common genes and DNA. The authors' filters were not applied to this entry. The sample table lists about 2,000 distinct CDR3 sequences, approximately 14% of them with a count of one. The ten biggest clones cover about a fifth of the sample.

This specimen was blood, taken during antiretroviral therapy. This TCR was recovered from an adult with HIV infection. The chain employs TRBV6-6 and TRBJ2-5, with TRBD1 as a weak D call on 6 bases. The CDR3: CASSTSLGGQETQYF. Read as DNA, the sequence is TGTGCCAGCAGCACGTCCCTAGGGGGCCAAGAGACCCAGTACTTC.